These 14 T cell receptor beta chains originate from one sample sequenced in a study of T cells in Graves' hyperthyroidism and ophthalmopathy (dated by TCRdb to about 2019). Libraries were prepared through multiplex PCR. Data came from an Illumina HiSeq 2000. The TCR beta CDR3 regions were amplified from RNA transcripts. The TCR CDR3 was subjected to a first round of RT-PCR using the HTBI primer set and the Qiagen OneStep RT-PCR kit. TCRdb ran its own pipeline on the public reads, namely fastp trimming at Q25 and MiXCR clone calling, and kept in-frame beta chains. Here each entry gathers all rows of one CDR3 protein and keeps the most common genes and DNA. In all, the sample holds 750,000 to 950,000 distinct CDR3 sequences, and 38% of those were seen once. The top ten clonotypes cover around 10% of the sample. The material sequenced was blood. The receptors stem from a young man with Graves' hyperthyroidism.

The chain has TRBV20-1 and TRBJ1-1; no clear D. In germline, CDR1 is DFQATT, CDR2 SNEGSKA (reference sequence). This CDR3 spans 11 amino acids. CDR3 DNA: TGCAGCGTTATGGATGTCGCTGAAGCTTTCTTT. This translates into CSVMDVAEAFF.

This clonotype was detected only a few times. This rearrangement joins TRBV12-3 or TRBV12-4 to TRBJ1-2; TRBD1 might be the D (6 bases). CDR3 size: 16 residues. V dropped 2 bases and J dropped 8 bases, with 21 bases sitting between them. CDR3 bases: TGTGCCAGCAGTTTACGCCGGCTGAGGACAGTTCAGGGCTACACCTTC. It translates to CASSLRRLRTVQGYTF.

This clonotype occurred many times. V and J are TRBV11-3 and TRBJ1-2; 7 bases map to TRBD1. Germline trimming cut 6 bases from V and 8 bases from J; bases unmatched to any gene: 9. Germline CDR1 SGHNT, CDR2 YENEEA. CDR3 length: 13 amino acids. The CDR3 reads CASSPRQGEGYTF. The CDR3 coding sequence is TGTGCCAGCAGTCCTCGCCAGGGGGAGGGCTACACCTTC.

This chain connects TRBV6-5 to TRBJ2-5; D gene unclear. The V and J ends lost 0 bases and 8 bases respectively, with 7 bases between them. Germline values: CDR1 MNHEY, CDR2 SVGAGI. The length of the CDR3 is 12 residues. CDR3 residues: CASSYSGNTQYF. The CDR3 DNA sequence: TGTGCCAGCAGTTACTCCGGCAACACCCAGTACTTC.

This clonotype has ten or more counts. V usage is TRBV15 and J usage is TRBJ1-2; D uncertain. The ends were cut back, 0 bases at V and 3 bases at J, with 11 bases in the middle. The CDR3 extends over 15 amino acids. Germline V gene data show CDR1 as LNHNV and CDR2 as YYDKDF (reference sequence). CDR3 loop: CATSRDPNTYYGYTF. The CDR3 DNA follows: TGTGCCACCAGCAGAGACCCCAACACGTACTATGGCTACACCTTC.

This clonotype was detected ten times or more. The V and J genes are TRBV29-1 and TRBJ2-7; 8 nucleotides agree with TRBD1. Germline trimming cut 3 bases from V and 4 bases from J; bases unmatched to any gene: 5. This CDR3 contains 13 residues. Per the germline V gene, CDR1 is SQVTM and CDR2 is ANQGSEA. The DNA for the CDR3 is TGCAGCGTTGACGGGACAGGCCCTTACGAGCAGTACTTC. Its translation: CSVDGTGPYEQYF.

The chain is built from TRBV7-6 and TRBJ2-2; 10 bases line up with TRBD2. From germline, CDR1 is SGHVS and CDR2 FNYEAQ. J lost 5 bases, V lost 5 bases, and 11 bases had no gene match. CDR3 length: 17 amino acids. The CDR3 loop is CASSQESGRGRTGELFF. CDR3 sequence (DNA): TGTGCCAGCAGCCAGGAGAGCGGGAGGGGTCGGACCGGGGAGCTGTTTTTT.

The chain has TRBV7-2 and TRBJ2-2; weak D call: TRBD1 (6 bases). Germline CDR1 is SGHTA and CDR2 is FQGNSA. The V end was cut by 0 bases, the J end by 8 bases, with 10 bases between. This CDR3 has 14 amino acids. The CDR3 DNA sequence: TGTGCCAGCAGCTTAGCGCACCAGGGGGGGGAGCTGTTTTTT. Protein product: CASSLAHQGGELFF.

V gene TRBV7-2 combines with J gene TRBJ2-7, with D uncertain. Deletions cut 4 bases from V and 6 bases from J, with 7 bases between. The CDR3 has 11 amino acids. Germline CDR1 and CDR2: SGHTA and FQGNSA. The CDR3 here is CASSSSFEQYF. The CDR3 nucleotides are TGTGCCAGCAGCTCGTCGTTCGAGCAGTACTTC.

This clonotype was found a few times. The chain is built from TRBV12-3 or TRBV12-4 and TRBJ1-3; 8 positions match TRBD1. The CDR3 runs to 14 residues. V was pared by 7 bases and J by 4 bases, with 6 bases of the junction left unmatched. CDR3 coding DNA: TGTGCCAGCAATAGAGGACAGGGCGGAAACACCATATATTTT. This translates into CASNRGQGGNTIYF.

This clonotype was seen repeatedly, ten times or more. The J gene is TRBJ1-5, the V gene TRBV7-2; D may be TRBD1 (6 bases). Germline CDR1 and CDR2: SGHTA and FQGNSA. This CDR3 region has 15 residues. The V and J ends lost 1 base and 7 bases respectively, with 14 bases between them. Written as DNA, the CDR3 is TGTGCCAGCAGCTTAGGAGACAGGTCCGGGCAGCCCCAGCATTTT. Protein sequence: CASSLGDRSGQPQHF.

Comment on this clonotype: A much larger clonotype is one base distant, so this may be a read error. The V and J genes are TRBV19 and TRBJ1-5, with D uncertain. From germline, CDR1 is LNHDA and CDR2 SQIVND (reference sequence). The CDR3 runs to 14 residues. V lost 1 base to trimming and J lost 9 bases, with 13 bases between them. In nucleotides, the CDR3 is TGTGCCAGTAGTATAGGCCCGGACGGTCGGCCCCAGCATTTT. It yields the protein CASSIGPDGRPQHF.

To note about this clonotype: A much larger clone is a single base away; this may be a read error. The J gene is TRBJ1-4, the V gene TRBV10-3; a possible D gene is TRBD1 (6 bases). In germline, CDR1 is ENHRY, CDR2 SYGVKD. CDR3 length: 12 residues. CDR3 DNA: TGTGCCACCAGTCCGGACAGCGAAAAACTGTTTTTT. Protein product: CATSPDSEKLFF.

This chain links TRBV6-5 with TRBJ1-3; 7 bases are a match to TRBD1. There are 13 residues in the CDR3. After removal of 5 bases from V and 7 bases from J, the junction contained 5 bases not matched to a gene. CDR1 and CDR2 (germline): MNHEY, SVGAGI. The CDR3 is CASSPTGVNTIYF. As DNA, the CDR3 is TGTGCCAGCAGTCCAACAGGGGTGAACACCATATATTTT.